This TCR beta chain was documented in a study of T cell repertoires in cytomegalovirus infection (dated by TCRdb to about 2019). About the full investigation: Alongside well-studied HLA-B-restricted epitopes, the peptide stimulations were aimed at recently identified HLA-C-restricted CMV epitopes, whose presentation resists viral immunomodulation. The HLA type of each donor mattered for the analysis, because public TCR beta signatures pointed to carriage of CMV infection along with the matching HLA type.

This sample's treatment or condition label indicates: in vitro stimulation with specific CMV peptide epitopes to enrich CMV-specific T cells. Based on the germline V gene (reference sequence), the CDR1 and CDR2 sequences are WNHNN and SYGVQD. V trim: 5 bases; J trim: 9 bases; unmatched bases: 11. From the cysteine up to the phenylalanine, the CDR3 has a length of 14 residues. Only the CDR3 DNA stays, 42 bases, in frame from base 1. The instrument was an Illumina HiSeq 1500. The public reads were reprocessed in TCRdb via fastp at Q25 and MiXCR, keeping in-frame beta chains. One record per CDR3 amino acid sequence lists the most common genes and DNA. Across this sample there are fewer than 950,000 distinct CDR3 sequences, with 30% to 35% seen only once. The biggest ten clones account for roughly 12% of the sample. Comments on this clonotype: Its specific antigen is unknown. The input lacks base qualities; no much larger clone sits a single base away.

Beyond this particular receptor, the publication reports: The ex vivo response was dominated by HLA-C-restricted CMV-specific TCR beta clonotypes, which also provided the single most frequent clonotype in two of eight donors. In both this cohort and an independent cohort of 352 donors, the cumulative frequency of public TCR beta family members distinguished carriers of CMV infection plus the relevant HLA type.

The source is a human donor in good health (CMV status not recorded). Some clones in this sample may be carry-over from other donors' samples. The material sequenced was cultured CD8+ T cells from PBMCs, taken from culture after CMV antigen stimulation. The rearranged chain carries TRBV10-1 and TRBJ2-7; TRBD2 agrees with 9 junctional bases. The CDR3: CASSTSRRGGGQYF. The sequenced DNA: TGCGCCAGCAGTACCTCGCGGCGGGGGGGCGGGCAGTACTTC.